A single sample gave rise to the 26 T cell receptor beta chains below, sequenced in a study of shared clonotypes between healthy human individuals. Repertoires were generated with immunoSEQ multiplex PCR, while TCRdb's copy carries only in-frame clones and drops some. Of approximately 2,200,000 clones in the sample, 90% to 95% were seen once. Naive CD8 cells lacked CD45RO, underwent positive selection for CCR7 and left out terminally differentiated effector memory CD45RA+ cells. Sequenced sample: naive CD8+ T cells from PBMCs. The receptors were sampled from a man between 18 and 35 years old in good health. Some clones in this sample may be carry-over from other donors' samples.

The chain joins TRBV7-2 to TRBJ2-7; 11 nucleotides line up with TRBD2. The V and J ends lost 3 bases and 12 bases, in that order; junction bases with no gene match: 7. CDR1 is SGHTA, CDR2 FQGNSA, per germline. This CDR3 contains 13 residues. Written as DNA, the CDR3 is TGTGCCAGCAGCTTCCCGGGACTAGCGGAACTGTACTTC. Protein: CASSFPGLAELYF.

The rearrangement uses TRBV6-1 and TRBJ1-1; 7 positions match TRBD1. There are 13 residues in the CDR3. With 4 bases clipped from V and 6 bases from J, the junction kept 5 bases outside the gene matches. CDR1 and CDR2 from the germline V gene are MNHNS and SASEGT. The CDR3 bases are TGTGCCAGCAGTGGTAGGGGGCGGGCTGAAGCTTTCTTT. Translated: CASSGRGRAEAFF.

A word on this clone: This sample also contains other DNA sequences that code for the same CDR3. The chain carries TRBV19 and TRBJ2-1; D not resolved. Trimming cost V 5 bases and J 4 bases, with 9 bases left between them. This CDR3 has 13 amino acids. Germline CDR1 LNHDA, CDR2 SQIVND (reference sequence). CDR3 nucleotides: TGTGCCAGTAGTTCAACGGCGTACAATGAGCAGTTCTTC. It is translated as CASSSTAYNEQFF.

The chain has TRBV18 and TRBJ2-7, with TRBD1 matching 8 bases. Unmatched junction bases numbered 7, after V lost 1 base and J lost 5 bases. In germline, CDR1 is KGHSH, CDR2 LQKENI. CDR3 length: 15 amino acids. The CDR3 coding sequence is TGTGCCAGCTCACCACTGCTGACAGGGGAAAACGAGCAGTACTTC. This codes for CASSPLLTGENEQYF.

The rearrangement joins TRBV9 to TRBJ2-2; TRBD1 agrees at 8 bases. Unmatched junction bases numbered 7, after V lost 9 bases and J lost 3 bases. CDR3 length equals 14 residues. CDR1 and CDR2 from the germline V gene are SGDLS and YYNGEE. In DNA, the CDR3 is TGTGCCACCACCCAGGGGGCGGACACCGGGGAGCTGTTTTTT. Its protein product is CATTQGADTGELFF.

This chain uses TRBV28 with TRBJ1-5; perhaps TRBD1 as D (5 bases). The germline V gene has CDR1 MDHEN and CDR2 SYDVKM. Trimming removed 4 bases from V and 1 base from J, with 17 bases in between. The CDR3 extends over 17 amino acids. This chain's CDR3 is CASSSPYLGQSNQPQHF. Written as DNA, the CDR3 is TGTGCCAGCAGTTCCCCATACTTAGGACAAAGCAATCAGCCCCAGCATTTT.

The chain carries TRBV28 and TRBJ1-5; D call uncertain. Germline V gives CDR1 MDHEN, CDR2 SYDVKM. This CDR3 has 12 residues. V gave up 11 bases and J gave up 6 bases, with 14 bases separating them. The CDR3 region is CAGGREGQPQHF. The CDR3 region has the DNA TGTGCCGGAGGGAGGGAGGGTCAGCCCCAGCATTTT.

The chain combines TRBV14 with TRBJ2-7; the D is unclear. The CDR3 length is 13 residues. Deletions cut 3 bases from V and 3 bases from J, with 9 bases between. Germline V gene lookup returns CDR1 SGHDN and CDR2 FVKESK. The CDR3 region is CASSHGRDYEQYF. In DNA, the CDR3 is TGTGCCAGCAGCCATGGACGAGACTACGAGCAGTACTTC. The variable domain in full, with the rest retrieved from reference TRBV14 and TRBJ2-7, is EAGVTQFPSHSVIEKGQTVTLRCDPISGHDNLYWYRRVMGKEIKFLLHFVKESKQDESGMPNNRFLAERTGGTYSTLKVQPAELEDSGVYFCASSHGRDYEQYFGPGTRLTVT.

This sequence joins TRBV2 and TRBJ2-7, with D possibly TRBD1 on 5 matching bases. Per the germline V gene, CDR1 is SNHLY and CDR2 is FYNNEI. There are 15 residues in the CDR3. V was cut by 2 bases and J by 3 bases, with 14 bases left in between. Here the CDR3 DNA reads TGTGCCAGCAGTGAATCCGCAGGGTATTACTACGAGCAGTACTTC. This codes for CASSESAGYYYEQYF.

The chain joins TRBV23-1 to TRBJ2-7, with D unclear. TRBV23-1 is designated an ORF whose function remains uncertain. There are 15 residues in the CDR3. Trimming took off 6 bases at V and 4 bases at J, with 19 bases between the two ends. The CDR3 DNA sequence: TGCGCCAGCAGGCCCGTAAGCAGGTTGGTATACGAGCAGTACTTC. Residues: CASRPVSRLVYEQYF.

The chain is built from TRBV4-1 and TRBJ2-1; 11 bases line up with TRBD2. In germline, CDR1 is MGHRA, CDR2 YSYEKL. Germline trimming cut 2 bases from V and 5 bases from J; bases unmatched to any gene: 14. This CDR3 has 19 amino acids. The DNA for the CDR3 is TGCGCCAGCAGCCAACAATTAGCGGGAGGGCCCAGGCGGGACAATGAGCAGTTCTTC. Its translation: CASSQQLAGGPRRDNEQFF.

As concerns this clone: This CDR3 is also generated by other DNA sequences in the sample. The chain is built from TRBV2 and TRBJ2-1, with 7 positions matching TRBD1. Trimming removed 4 bases from V and 0 bases from J; junction bases left unmatched: 3. In germline, CDR1 is SNHLY, CDR2 FYNNEI. The CDR3 contains 15 residues. In DNA form, the CDR3 reads TGTGCCAGCAGTGTGGGACAGAGCTCCTACAATGAGCAGTTCTTC. This translates into CASSVGQSSYNEQFF. The variable domain in full, with the rest retrieved from reference TRBV2 and TRBJ2-1, is EPEVTQTPSHQVTQMGQEVILRCVPISNHLYFYWYRQILGQKVEFLVSFYNNEISEKSEIFDDQFSVERPDGSNFTLKIRSTKLEDSAMYFCASSVGQSSYNEQFFGPGTRLTVL.

The chain carries TRBV6-1 and TRBJ2-1; the D gene could be TRBD1 or TRBD2 (5 bases each). Looked up from germline, CDR1 is MNHNS and CDR2 is SASEGT. Trimming cost V 2 bases and J 2 bases, with 7 bases left between them. The CDR3 loop spans 14 amino acids. CDR3 bases: TGTGCCAGCAGTGAAATGGGGGCCTACAATGAGCAGTTCTTC. Its protein is CASSEMGAYNEQFF.

This chain joins TRBV28 and TRBJ2-3, with 9 bases aligning to TRBD2. The CDR3 totals 17 residues. Trimming removed 6 bases from V and 4 bases from J; junction bases left unmatched: 14. Germline CDR1 and CDR2: MDHEN and SYDVKM. CDR3 protein: CASSPDLLAGVADTQYF. The CDR3 bases are TGTGCCAGCAGCCCCGACTTGTTAGCGGGAGTGGCAGATACGCAGTATTTT.

The rearrangement joins TRBV7-8 to TRBJ1-4, with 12 bases identical to TRBD1. V was pared by 1 base and J by 7 bases, with 4 bases of the junction left unmatched. CDR3 size: 16 residues. The germline gives CDR1 SGHVS, CDR2 FQNEAQ. The CDR3 nucleotides read TGTGCCAGCAGCTTAGTTGGGACAGGGGGCAGTGAAAAACTGTTTTTT. It yields the protein CASSLVGTGGSEKLFF.

The chain combines TRBV5-1 with TRBJ1-5; D unclear. Trimming stripped 4 bases from V and 4 bases from J, with 15 bases between. This CDR3 has 15 residues. CDR1 and CDR2 (germline): SGHRS, YFSETQ. The CDR3 bases are TGCGCCAGCAGCCAATGGACGGGTGGGAATCAGCCCCAGCATTTT. Translation: CASSQWTGGNQPQHF.

The rearrangement joins TRBV4-2 to TRBJ2-7; D possibly corresponds to TRBD2 (6 bases). Per the germline V gene, CDR1 is LGHNA and CDR2 is YNFKEQ. V shed 1 base and J shed 7 bases, with 23 bases lying between them. This CDR3 region has 17 residues. The CDR3 DNA reads as TGTGCCAGCAGCCAAGGAGGGACTGTCCGTTCCCTGGGGGAGCAGTACTTC. This sequence encodes CASSQGGTVRSLGEQYF.

V usage is TRBV7-9 and J usage is TRBJ1-5; D ambiguous. Germline assignment: CDR1 SEHNR and CDR2 FQNEAQ (reference sequence). The CDR3 consists of 15 residues. Trimming pared 1 base from V and 6 bases from J, leaving 13 bases between. DNA for the CDR3: TGTGCCAGCAGCTTAGGGGGTCCCGGTTCTCAGCCCCAGCATTTT. This gives the protein CASSLGGPGSQPQHF.

V is TRBV9 and J is TRBJ2-1; TRBD1 or TRBD2 may be the D gene (5 bases each). Germline CDR1 is SGDLS and CDR2 is YYNGEE. The germline V and J ends were trimmed by 3 bases and 7 bases, with 17 bases remaining between them. This CDR3 has 15 amino acids. CDR3 nucleotide sequence: TGTGCCAGCAGCGCGGGACCGACCTTAATTAATGAGCAGTTCTTC. This gives the protein CASSAGPTLINEQFF.

The V and J genes are TRBV9 and TRBJ2-1; 11 positions agree with TRBD1. This CDR3 region has 16 residues. CDR1 is SGDLS and CDR2 is YYNGEE in the germline V gene. The V gene end was trimmed by 3 bases and the J gene end by 7 bases; junction bases not matched to a gene: 9. The CDR3 nucleotides are TGTGCCAGCAGCGCATTCTCCGGACAGGGGGCGAATGAGCAGTTCTTC. This translates into CASSAFSGQGANEQFF.

The V call is TRBV7-2, the J call TRBJ1-5; TRBD1 matches at 8 bases. CDR1 and CDR2 from the germline V gene are SGHTA and FQGNSA. Trimming cost V 4 bases and J 4 bases; bases outside gene matches: 9. CDR3 length: 16 amino acids. CDR3 sequence reads: CASSYYTGQVNQPQHF. CDR3 nucleotides: TGTGCCAGCAGCTACTATACGGGACAGGTGAATCAGCCCCAGCATTTT. Based on the CDR3 plus reference TRBV7-2 and TRBJ1-5, the full variable domain is GAGVSQSPSNKVTEKGKDVELRCDPISGHTALYWYRQSLGQGLEFLIYFQGNSAPDKSGLPSDRFSAERTGGSVSTLTIQRTQQEDSAVYLCASSYYTGQVNQPQHFGDGTRLSIL.

This chain uses TRBV7-9 with TRBJ2-1, with D perhaps given as TRBD1 or TRBD2 (6 bases each). Trimming cost V 8 bases and J 7 bases, with 18 bases left between them. The germline V gene has CDR1 SEHNR and CDR2 FQNEAQ (reference sequence). The CDR3 consists of 14 residues. Here the CDR3 DNA reads TGTGCCAGCTCCCCTGGGGGGCCACGGAATGAGCAGTTCTTC. Amino acids: CASSPGGPRNEQFF.

This chain connects TRBV9 to TRBJ2-1; D is possibly TRBD1 (8 bases). This CDR3 comprises 17 residues. Germline-derived CDR1 and CDR2 are SGDLS and YYNGEE. With 4 bases removed from V and 0 bases from J, the gap between germline ends came to 17 bases. The CDR3 protein is CASSPGGGSNSYNEQFF. In nucleotides, the CDR3 is TGTGCCAGCAGCCCAGGGGGCGGGAGTAACTCCTACAATGAGCAGTTCTTC.

This chain connects TRBV9 to TRBJ2-1, with 7 bases fitting TRBD2. Trimming took 0 bases from V and 8 from J; bases not matched to a gene: 8. The V gene's germline CDR1 is SGDLS and CDR2 YYNGEE. The CDR3 has 15 residues. The CDR3 sequence: CASSVVGLRGDEQFF. For the CDR3, the DNA is TGTGCCAGCAGCGTAGTGGGACTACGCGGCGATGAGCAGTTCTTC.

This chain joins TRBV27 and TRBJ2-1, with 8 nucleotides matching TRBD2. The CDR3 runs 16 residues. Germline lookup yields CDR1 MNHEY and CDR2 SMNVEV (reference sequence). The ends lost 6 bases at V and 5 bases at J; junction bases unmatched: 12. As DNA, the CDR3 is TGTGCCAGCAGCCAGGGGATAGCGGGGTCCCACAATGAGCAGTTCTTC. It encodes CASSQGIAGSHNEQFF.

Worth noting for this clone: At one boundary the junction diverges from the germline segment, which might be a read error. The gene calls are TRBV7-9 and TRBJ2-1, with 8 bases lining up with TRBD2. The CDR3 contains 13 residues. From germline, CDR1 is SEHNR and CDR2 FQNEAQ (reference sequence). CDR3 residues: CASRGGSDNEQFF. The CDR3 DNA reads TGTGCCAGCCGGGGGGGCTCCGACAATGAGCAGTTCTTC.